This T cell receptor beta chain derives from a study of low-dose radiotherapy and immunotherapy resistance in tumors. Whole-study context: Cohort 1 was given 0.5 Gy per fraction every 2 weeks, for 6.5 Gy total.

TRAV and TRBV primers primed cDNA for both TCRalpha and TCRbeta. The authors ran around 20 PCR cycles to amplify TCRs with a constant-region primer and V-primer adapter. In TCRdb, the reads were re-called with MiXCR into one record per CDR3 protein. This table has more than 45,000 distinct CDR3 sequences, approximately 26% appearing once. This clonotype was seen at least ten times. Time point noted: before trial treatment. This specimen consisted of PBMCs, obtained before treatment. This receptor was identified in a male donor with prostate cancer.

This CDR3 is CASSLLGTEAYNEQFF. In DNA form, the CDR3 reads TGTGCCAGCAGCTTGTTAGGGACGGAAGCCTACAATGAGCAGTTCTTC. This chain connects TRBV5-6 to TRBJ2-1; D is possibly TRBD1 or TRBD2 (5 bases each). The germline CDR1 and CDR2 sequences are SGHDT and YYEEEE. Trimming removed 1 base at V and 2 bases at J, with 13 bases between. The CDR3 runs 16 residues.